This T cell receptor (beta chain) was sequenced in a study of blood T cells in healthy people across ages. Study results and limitations: Older individuals had lower TCR beta diversity per million T cells (the decline was roughly linear).

Germline CDR1 and CDR2: SGHRS and YFSETQ. This CDR3 is 14 amino acids long. V was trimmed by 4 bases and J by 7 bases, leaving 18 bases between them. Through a sample-barcoded 5' primer and a J-beta primer mix, a second PCR was run for roughly 6 to 11 cycles. MiXCR was run by TCRdb on the 5' RACE reads, yielding one entry per CDR3 protein. The table records more than 1 million distinct CDR3 sequences, under 45% of them present only once. A note on this clonotype: Its target is unknown.

Per-sample PBMC isolation yielded at least 6.5 million cells. The material sequenced was blood. This sequence originates from a woman aged 55 to 70 in good health. The rearrangement uses TRBV5-1 and TRBJ2-7; no firm D call. CDR3 bases: TGCGCCAGCAGCCCGGACGCGGTTAGTACTGAGCAGTACTTC. It encodes CASSPDAVSTEQYF.